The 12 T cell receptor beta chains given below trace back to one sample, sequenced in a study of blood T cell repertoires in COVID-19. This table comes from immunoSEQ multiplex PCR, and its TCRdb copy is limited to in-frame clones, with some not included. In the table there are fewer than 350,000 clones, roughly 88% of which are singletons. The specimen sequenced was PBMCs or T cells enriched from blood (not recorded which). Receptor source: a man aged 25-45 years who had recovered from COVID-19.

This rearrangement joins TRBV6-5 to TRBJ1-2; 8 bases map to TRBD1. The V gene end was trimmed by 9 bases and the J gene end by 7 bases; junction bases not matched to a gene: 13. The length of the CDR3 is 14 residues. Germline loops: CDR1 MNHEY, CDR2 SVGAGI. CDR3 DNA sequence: TGTGCCAGTTACCGATCGACAGGGGCCCCTGGCTACACCTTC. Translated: CASYRSTGAPGYTF.

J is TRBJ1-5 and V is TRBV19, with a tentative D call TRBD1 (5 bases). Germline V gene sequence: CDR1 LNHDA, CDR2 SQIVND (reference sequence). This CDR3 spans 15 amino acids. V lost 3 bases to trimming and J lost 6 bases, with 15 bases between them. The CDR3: CASSIFPGLSQPQHF. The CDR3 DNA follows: TGTGCCAGTAGTATTTTCCCAGGGTTAAGTCAGCCCCAGCATTTT.

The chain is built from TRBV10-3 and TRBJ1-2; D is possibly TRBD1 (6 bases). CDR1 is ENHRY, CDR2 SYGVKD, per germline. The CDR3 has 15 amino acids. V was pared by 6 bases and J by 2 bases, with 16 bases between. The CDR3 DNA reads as TGTGCCATCAGCTTGGACGGGACAAGCAACTATGGCTACACCTTC. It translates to CAISLDGTSNYGYTF.

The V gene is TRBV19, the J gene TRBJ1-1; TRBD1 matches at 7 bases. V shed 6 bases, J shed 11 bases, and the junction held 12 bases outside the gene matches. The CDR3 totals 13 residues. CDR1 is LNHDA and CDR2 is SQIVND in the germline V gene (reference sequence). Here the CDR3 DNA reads TGTGCCAGTAGCCTGACAGGGATTTTGGGTGCTTTCTTT. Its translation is CASSLTGILGAFF. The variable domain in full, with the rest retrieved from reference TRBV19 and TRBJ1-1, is DGGITQSPKYLFRKEGQNVTLSCEQNLNHDAMYWYRQDPGQGLRLIYYSQIVNDFQKGDIAEGYSVSREKKESFPLTVTSAQKNPTAFYLCASSLTGILGAFFGQGTRLTVV.

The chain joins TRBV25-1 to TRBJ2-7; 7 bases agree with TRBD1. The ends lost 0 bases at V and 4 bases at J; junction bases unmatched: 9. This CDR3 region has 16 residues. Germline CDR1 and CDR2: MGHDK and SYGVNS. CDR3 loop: CASSEYRFGTAYEQYF. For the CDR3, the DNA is TGTGCCAGCAGTGAATATAGGTTCGGGACAGCGTACGAGCAGTACTTC.

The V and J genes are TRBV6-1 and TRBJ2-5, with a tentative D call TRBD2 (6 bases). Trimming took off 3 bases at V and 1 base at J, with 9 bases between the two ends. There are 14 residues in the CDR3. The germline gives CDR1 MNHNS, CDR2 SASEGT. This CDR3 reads CASSETGGQETQYF. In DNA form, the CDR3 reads TGTGCCAGCAGTGAGACCGGGGGCCAAGAGACCCAGTACTTC.

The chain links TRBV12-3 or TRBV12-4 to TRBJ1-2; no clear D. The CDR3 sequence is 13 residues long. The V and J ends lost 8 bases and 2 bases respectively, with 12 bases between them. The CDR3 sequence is CASQKTENYGYTF. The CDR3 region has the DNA TGTGCCAGCCAGAAGACGGAGAACTATGGCTACACCTTC.

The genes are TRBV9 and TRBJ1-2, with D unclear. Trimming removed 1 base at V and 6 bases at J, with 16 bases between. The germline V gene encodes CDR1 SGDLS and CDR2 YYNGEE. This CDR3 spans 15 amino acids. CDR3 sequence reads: CASSVRVLPSDGYTF. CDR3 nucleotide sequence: TGTGCCAGCAGCGTACGGGTCTTGCCATCCGATGGCTACACCTTC.

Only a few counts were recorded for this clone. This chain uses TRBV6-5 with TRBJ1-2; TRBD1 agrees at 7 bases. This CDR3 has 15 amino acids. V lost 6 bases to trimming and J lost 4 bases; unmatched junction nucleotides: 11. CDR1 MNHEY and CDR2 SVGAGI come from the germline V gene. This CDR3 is CASRSGTAESYGYTF. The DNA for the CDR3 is TGTGCCAGCAGGTCCGGGACAGCAGAAAGCTATGGCTACACCTTC.

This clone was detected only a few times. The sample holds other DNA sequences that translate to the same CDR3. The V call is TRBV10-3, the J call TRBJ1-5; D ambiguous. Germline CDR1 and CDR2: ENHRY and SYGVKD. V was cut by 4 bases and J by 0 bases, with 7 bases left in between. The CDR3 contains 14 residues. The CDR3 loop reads CAISGTNSNQPQHF. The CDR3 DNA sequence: TGTGCCATCAGTGGAACAAATAGCAATCAGCCCCAGCATTTT.

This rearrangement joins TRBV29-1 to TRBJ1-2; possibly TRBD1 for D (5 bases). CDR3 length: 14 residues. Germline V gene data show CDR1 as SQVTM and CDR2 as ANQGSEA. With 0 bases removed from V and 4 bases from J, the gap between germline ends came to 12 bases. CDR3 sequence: CSVEDRDLFYGYTF. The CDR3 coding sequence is TGCAGCGTTGAAGATAGGGACTTATTCTATGGCTACACCTTC.

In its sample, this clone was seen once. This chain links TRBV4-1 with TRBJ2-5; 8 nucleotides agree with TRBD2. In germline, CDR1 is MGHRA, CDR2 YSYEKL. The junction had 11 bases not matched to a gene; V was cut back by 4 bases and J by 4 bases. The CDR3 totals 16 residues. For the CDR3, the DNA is TGCGCCAGCAGCCCCCAGGGTCGGGGGGGCGTAGAGACCCAGTACTTC. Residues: CASSPQGRGGVETQYF.